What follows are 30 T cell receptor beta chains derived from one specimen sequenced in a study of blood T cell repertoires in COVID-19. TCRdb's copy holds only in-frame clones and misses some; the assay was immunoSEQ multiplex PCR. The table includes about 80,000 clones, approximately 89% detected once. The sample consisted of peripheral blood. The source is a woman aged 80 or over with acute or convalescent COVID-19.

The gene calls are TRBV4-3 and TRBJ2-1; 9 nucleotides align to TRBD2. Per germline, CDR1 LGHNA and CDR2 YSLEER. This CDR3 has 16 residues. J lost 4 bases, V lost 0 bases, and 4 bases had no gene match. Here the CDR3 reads CASSQERGGAYNEQFF. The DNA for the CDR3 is TGCGCCAGCAGCCAAGAGCGGGGGGGCGCTTACAATGAGCAGTTCTTC.

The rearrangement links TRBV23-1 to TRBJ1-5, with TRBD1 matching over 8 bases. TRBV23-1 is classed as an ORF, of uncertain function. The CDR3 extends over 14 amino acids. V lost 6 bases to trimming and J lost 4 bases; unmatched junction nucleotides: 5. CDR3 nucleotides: TGCGCCAGCAGCCCCTGGGACAGGAATCAGCCCCAGCATTTT. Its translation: CASSPWDRNQPQHF.

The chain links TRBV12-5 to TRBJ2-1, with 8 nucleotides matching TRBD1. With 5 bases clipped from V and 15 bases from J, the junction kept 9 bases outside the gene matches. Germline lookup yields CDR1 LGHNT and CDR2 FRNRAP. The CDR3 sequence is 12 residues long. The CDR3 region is CASGPPQGVPFF. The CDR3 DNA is TGTGCTAGTGGTCCCCCACAGGGGGTTCCGTTCTTC.

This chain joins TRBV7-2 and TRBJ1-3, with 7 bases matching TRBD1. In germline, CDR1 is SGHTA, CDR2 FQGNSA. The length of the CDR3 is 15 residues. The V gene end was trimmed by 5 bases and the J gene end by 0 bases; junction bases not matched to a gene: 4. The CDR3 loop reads CASSAQGSSGNTIYF. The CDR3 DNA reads TGTGCCAGCAGCGCACAGGGGAGCTCTGGAAACACCATATATTTT.

CDR3: CASSMDRGQTQYF. Here the CDR3 DNA reads TGTGCCAGCAGCATGGACAGGGGGCAGACCCAGTACTTC. This chain uses TRBV11-3 with TRBJ2-5, with 11 bases that match TRBD1. The CDR3 is 13 residues long. The germline CDR1 and CDR2 sequences are SGHNT and YENEEA. The V and J ends lost 5 bases and 6 bases, in that order; junction bases with no gene match: 2.

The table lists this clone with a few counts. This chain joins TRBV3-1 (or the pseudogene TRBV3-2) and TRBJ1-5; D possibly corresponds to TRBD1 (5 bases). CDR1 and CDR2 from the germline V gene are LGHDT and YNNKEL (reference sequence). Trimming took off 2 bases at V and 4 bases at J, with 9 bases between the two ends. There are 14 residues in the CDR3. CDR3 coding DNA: TGTGCCAGCAGCCAACAGGGATCGAATCAGCCCCAGCATTTT. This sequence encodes CASSQQGSNQPQHF.

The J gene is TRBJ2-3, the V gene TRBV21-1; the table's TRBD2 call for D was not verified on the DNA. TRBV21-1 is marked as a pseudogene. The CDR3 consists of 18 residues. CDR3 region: CASSLAKREGESTDTQYF. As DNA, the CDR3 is TGTGCCAGCAGCCTTGCCAAGCGGGAGGGGGAAAGCACAGATACGCAGTATTTT.

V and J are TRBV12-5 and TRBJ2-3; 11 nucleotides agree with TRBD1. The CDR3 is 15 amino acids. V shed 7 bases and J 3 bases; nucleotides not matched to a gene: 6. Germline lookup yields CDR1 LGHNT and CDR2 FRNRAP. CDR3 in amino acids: CASAQGTGGTDTQYF. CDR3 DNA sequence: TGTGCTAGTGCCCAGGGGACAGGGGGGACAGATACGCAGTATTTT.

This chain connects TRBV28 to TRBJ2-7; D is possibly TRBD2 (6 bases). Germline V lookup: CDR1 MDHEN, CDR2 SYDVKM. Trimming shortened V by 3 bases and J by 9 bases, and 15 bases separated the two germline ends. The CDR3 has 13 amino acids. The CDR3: CASSFGGGPGQYF. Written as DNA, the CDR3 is TGTGCCAGCAGTTTCGGGGGTGGTCCGGGGCAGTACTTC.

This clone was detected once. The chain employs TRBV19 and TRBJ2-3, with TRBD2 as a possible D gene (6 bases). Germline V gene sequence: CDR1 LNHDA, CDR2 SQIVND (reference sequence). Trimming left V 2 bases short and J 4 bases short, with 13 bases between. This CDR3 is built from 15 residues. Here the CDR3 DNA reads TGTGCCAGTAGTATAACCTCGGGAGCTTCAGATACGCAGTATTTT. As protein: CASSITSGASDTQYF.

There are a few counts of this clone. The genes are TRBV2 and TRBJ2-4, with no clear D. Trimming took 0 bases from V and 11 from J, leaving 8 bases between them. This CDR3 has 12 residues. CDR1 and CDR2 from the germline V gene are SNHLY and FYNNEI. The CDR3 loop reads CASSEASSLQYF. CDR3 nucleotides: TGTGCCAGCAGTGAAGCGAGTTCCCTTCAGTACTTC.

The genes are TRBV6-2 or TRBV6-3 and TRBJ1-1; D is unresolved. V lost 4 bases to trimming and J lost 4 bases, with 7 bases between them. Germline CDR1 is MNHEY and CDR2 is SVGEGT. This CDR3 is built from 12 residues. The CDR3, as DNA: TGTGCCAGCAGTTTGGTCGGCACTGAAGCTTTCTTT. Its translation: CASSLVGTEAFF.

The CDR3 DNA reads as TGTGCCAGCATGGGGACAGGGCTATACGAGCAGTACTTC. Protein product: CASMGTGLYEQYF. This chain joins TRBV27 and TRBJ2-7; TRBD1 aligns across 9 bases. There are 13 residues in the CDR3. Germline V gene lookup returns CDR1 MNHEY and CDR2 SMNVEV (reference sequence). Losses at the gene ends were 7 bases for V and 4 bases for J; bases not matched to a gene: 5.

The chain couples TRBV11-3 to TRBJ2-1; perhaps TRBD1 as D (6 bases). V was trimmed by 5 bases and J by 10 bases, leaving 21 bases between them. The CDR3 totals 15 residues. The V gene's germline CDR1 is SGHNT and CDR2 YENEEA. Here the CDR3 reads CASSHLTGHSLEQFF. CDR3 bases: TGTGCCAGCAGCCACCTGACGGGACATTCATTGGAGCAGTTCTTC.

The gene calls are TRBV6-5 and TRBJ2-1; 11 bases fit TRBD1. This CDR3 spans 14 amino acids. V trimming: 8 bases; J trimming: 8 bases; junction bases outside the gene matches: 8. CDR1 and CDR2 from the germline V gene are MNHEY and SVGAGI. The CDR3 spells CASWTGGAVYEQFF. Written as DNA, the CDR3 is TGTGCCAGCTGGACAGGGGGCGCGGTCTATGAGCAGTTCTTC.

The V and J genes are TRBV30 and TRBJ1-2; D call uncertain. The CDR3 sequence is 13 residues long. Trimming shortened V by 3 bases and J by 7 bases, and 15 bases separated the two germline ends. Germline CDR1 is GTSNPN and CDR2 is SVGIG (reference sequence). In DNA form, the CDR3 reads TGTGCCTGGAGGATTGCGGAGGTTTCTGGCTACACCTTC. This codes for CAWRIAEVSGYTF.

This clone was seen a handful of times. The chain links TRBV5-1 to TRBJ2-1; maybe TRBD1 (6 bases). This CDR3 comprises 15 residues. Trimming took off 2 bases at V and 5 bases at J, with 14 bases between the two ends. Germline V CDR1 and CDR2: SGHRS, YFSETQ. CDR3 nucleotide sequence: TGCGCCAGCAGCTTACAGGGACCACCCAACAATGAGCAGTTCTTC. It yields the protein CASSLQGPPNNEQFF.

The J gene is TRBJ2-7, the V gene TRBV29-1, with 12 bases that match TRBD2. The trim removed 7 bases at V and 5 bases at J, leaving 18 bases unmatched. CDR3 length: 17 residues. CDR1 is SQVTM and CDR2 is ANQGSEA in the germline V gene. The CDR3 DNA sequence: TGCAGCGCAACCGGGACTAGCGGGTTGGGAGGTACGGACGAGCAGTACTTC. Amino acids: CSATGTSGLGGTDEQYF.

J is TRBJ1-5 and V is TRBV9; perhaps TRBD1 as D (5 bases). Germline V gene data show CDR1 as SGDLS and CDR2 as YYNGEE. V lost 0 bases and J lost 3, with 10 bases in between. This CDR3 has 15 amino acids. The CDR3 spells CASSVDQGYNQPQHF. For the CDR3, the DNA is TGTGCCAGCAGCGTAGATCAGGGTTACAATCAGCCCCAGCATTTT.

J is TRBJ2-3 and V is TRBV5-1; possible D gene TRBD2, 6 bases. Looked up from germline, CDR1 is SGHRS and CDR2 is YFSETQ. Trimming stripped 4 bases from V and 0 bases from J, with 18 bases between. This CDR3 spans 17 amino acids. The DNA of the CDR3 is TGCGCCAGCAGCCCGTTAGCGGAGCCCTTGAGCACAGATACGCAGTATTTT. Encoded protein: CASSPLAEPLSTDTQYF.

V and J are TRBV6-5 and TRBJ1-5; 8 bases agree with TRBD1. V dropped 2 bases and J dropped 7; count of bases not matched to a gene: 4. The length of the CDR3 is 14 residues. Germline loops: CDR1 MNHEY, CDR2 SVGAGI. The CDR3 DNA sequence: TGTGCCAGCAGTTACGAAACAGGGGGGCAGCCCCAGCATTTT. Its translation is CASSYETGGQPQHF.

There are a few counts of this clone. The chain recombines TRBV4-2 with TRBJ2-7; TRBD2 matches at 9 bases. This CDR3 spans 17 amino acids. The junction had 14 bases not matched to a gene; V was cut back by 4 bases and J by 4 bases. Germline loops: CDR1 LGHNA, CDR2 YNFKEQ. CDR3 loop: CASSRNQLAGEFYEQYF. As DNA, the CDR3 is TGTGCCAGCAGCCGAAACCAATTAGCGGGAGAATTTTACGAGCAGTACTTC.

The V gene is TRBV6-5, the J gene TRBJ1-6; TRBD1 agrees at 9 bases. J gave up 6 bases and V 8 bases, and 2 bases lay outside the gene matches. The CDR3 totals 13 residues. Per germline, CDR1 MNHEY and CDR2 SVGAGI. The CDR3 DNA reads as TGTGCCAGCGAGGGACAGGGTAATTCACCCCTCCACTTT. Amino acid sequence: CASEGQGNSPLHF.

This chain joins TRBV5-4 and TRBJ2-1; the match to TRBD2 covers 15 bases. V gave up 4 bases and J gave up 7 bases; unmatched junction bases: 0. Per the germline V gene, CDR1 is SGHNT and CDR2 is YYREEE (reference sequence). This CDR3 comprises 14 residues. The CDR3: CASSGTSGGNEQFF. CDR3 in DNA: TGTGCCAGCAGCGGGACTAGCGGGGGGAATGAGCAGTTCTTC.

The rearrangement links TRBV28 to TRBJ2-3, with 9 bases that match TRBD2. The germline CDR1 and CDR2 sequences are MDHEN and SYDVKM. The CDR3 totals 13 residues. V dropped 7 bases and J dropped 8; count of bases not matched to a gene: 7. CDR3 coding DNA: TGTGCCAGCATGGGCGGGGGGGCCGGTACGCAGTATTTT. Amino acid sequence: CASMGGGAGTQYF.

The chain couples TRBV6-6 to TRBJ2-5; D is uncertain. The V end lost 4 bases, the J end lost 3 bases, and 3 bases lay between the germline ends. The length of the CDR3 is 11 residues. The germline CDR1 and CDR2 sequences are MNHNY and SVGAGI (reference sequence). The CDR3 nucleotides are TGTGCCAGCAGTTTAAAAGAGACCCAGTACTTC. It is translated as CASSLKETQYF.

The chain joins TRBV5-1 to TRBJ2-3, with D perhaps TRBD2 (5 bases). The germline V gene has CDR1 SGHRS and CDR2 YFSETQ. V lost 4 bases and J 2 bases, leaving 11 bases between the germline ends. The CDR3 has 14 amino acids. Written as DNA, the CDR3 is TGCGCCAGCAGCCGCGAGGGTTTCACAGATACGCAGTATTTT. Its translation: CASSREGFTDTQYF.

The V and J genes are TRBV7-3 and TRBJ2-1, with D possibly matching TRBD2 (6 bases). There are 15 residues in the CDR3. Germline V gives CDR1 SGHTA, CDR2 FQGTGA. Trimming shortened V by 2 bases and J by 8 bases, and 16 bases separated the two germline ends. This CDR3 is CASSLYGGTWDEQFF. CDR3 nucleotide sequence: TGTGCCAGCAGCTTATACGGCGGGACTTGGGATGAGCAGTTCTTC.

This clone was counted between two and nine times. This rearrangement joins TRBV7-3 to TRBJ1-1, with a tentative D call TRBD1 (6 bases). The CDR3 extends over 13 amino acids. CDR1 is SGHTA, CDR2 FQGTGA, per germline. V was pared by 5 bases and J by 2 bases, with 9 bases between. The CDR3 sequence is CASSEQGNTEAFF. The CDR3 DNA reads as TGTGCCAGCAGCGAACAGGGTAACACTGAAGCTTTCTTT.

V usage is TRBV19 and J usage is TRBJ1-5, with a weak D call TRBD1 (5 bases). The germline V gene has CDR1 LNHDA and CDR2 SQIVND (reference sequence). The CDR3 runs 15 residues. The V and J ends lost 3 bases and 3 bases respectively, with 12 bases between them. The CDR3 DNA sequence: TGTGCCAGTAGTATTGGGGGGATGAACAATCAGCCCCAGCATTTT. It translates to CASSIGGMNNQPQHF. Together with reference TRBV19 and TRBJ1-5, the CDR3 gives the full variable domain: DGGITQSPKYLFRKEGQNVTLSCEQNLNHDAMYWYRQDPGQGLRLIYYSQIVNDFQKGDIAEGYSVSREKKESFPLTVTSAQKNPTAFYLCASSIGGMNNQPQHFGDGTRLSIL.